These 18 T cell receptor beta chains were sequenced from one sample in a study of blood T cells in healthy people across ages. Through a sample-barcoded 5' primer and a J-beta primer mix, a second PCR was run for roughly 7 to 11 cycles. TCRdb reprocessed the 5' RACE reads via MiXCR and lists one record per CDR3 protein. Here the sample spans around 1,000,000 distinct CDR3 sequences, under 30% being singletons. These sequences were also reported in another study, on T cells of mothers and their children.

Sequencing was carried out using blood. Every receptor here comes from a girl aged 2 to 9 in good health.

This clonotype was seen only a few times. The chain is built from TRBV6-1 and TRBJ2-3, with TRBD1 as a possible D gene (5 bases). The CDR3 totals 13 residues. V was shortened by 4 bases and J by 6 bases, with 11 bases between the two germline ends. Germline lookup yields CDR1 MNHNS and CDR2 SASEGT. CDR3 loop: CASSVVKGDTQYF. The CDR3 DNA is TGTGCCAGCAGTGTAGTGAAGGGGGATACGCAGTATTTT.

Here the CDR3 DNA reads TGCGCCAGCAGCCAAGAGGGAAGTCTCTCCCTTACCGAGCAGTACTTC. Its translation is CASSQEGSLSLTEQYF. The genes are TRBV4-3 and TRBJ2-7; D not resolved. V shed 0 bases and J shed 6 bases, with 18 bases lying between them. The length of the CDR3 is 16 residues. Germline V lookup: CDR1 LGHNA, CDR2 YSLEER.

The rearrangement uses TRBV12-3 or TRBV12-4 and TRBJ1-2; TRBD1 matches 7 bases. The CDR3 totals 15 residues. V was clipped by 4 bases and J by 3 bases; unmatched bases: 8. For the CDR3, the DNA is TGTGCCAGCAGTTCCGGCAGGGGGGCCGACTATGGCTACACCTTC. It codes for CASSSGRGADYGYTF.

This chain uses TRBV11-2 with TRBJ1-1; no reliable D call. The CDR3 extends over 13 amino acids. V lost 4 bases and J lost 1, with 7 bases in between. Germline loops: CDR1 SGHAT, CDR2 FQNNGV. The CDR3 is CASSSGKNTEAFF. CDR3 bases: TGTGCCAGCAGCTCAGGAAAGAACACTGAAGCTTTCTTT. The entire variable domain, with the rest obtained from reference TRBV11-2 and TRBJ1-1, is as follows: EAGVAQSPRYKIIEKRQSVAFWCNPISGHATLYWYQQILGQGPKLLIQFQNNGVVDDSQLPKDRFSAERLKGVDSTLKIQPAKLEDSAVYLCASSSGKNTEAFFGQGTRLTVV.

The rearrangement links TRBV29-1 to TRBJ1-1, with D perhaps TRBD1 (5 bases). There are 13 residues in the CDR3. Germline CDR1 is SQVTM and CDR2 is ANQGSEA. Between the trimmed V and J ends, which lost 4 bases and 5 bases, there was a span of 14 bases. CDR3: CSVVWGTGTEAFF. The CDR3 bases are TGCAGCGTTGTATGGGGGACGGGGACTGAAGCTTTCTTT.

This clonotype has only a few counts. The chain couples TRBV20-1 to TRBJ2-2; 7 bases match TRBD1. This CDR3 comprises 16 residues. In germline, CDR1 is DFQATT, CDR2 SNEGSKA (reference sequence). V shed 1 base and J 2 bases; nucleotides not matched to a gene: 7. CDR3 amino acids: CSARGARGPNTGELFF. The CDR3 DNA follows: TGCAGTGCTAGAGGGGCTAGGGGGCCTAACACCGGGGAGCTGTTTTTT.

This clonotype was observed a few times. The DNA of the CDR3 is TGTGCCAGCAGTTTATCGTTGATCACTGAAGCTTTCTTT. Translation: CASSLSLITEAFF. The gene calls are TRBV27 and TRBJ1-1; D remains unclear. CDR3 length: 13 residues. Per germline, CDR1 MNHEY and CDR2 SMNVEV (reference sequence). V was cut by 0 bases and J by 4 bases, with 6 bases left in between.

This clonotype has only a few counts. The V and J genes are TRBV12-3 or TRBV12-4 and TRBJ2-7; D is unresolved. Trimming took off 6 bases at V and 5 bases at J, with 23 bases between the two ends. The CDR3 is made up of 16 amino acids. DNA for the CDR3: TGTGCCAGCAGACGGGTTGGCAAATCCGGACGAAACGAGCAGTACTTC. Its translation is CASRRVGKSGRNEQYF.

Only a few counts were recorded for this clonotype. The rearrangement uses TRBV12-3 or TRBV12-4 and TRBJ2-7, with D maybe TRBD2 (7 bases). The ends were cut back, 3 bases at V and 6 bases at J, with 15 bases in the middle. CDR3 length: 14 residues. The CDR3 spells CASSLGGGSFEQYF. The CDR3, as DNA: TGTGCCAGCAGTTTGGGGGGGGGCAGCTTCGAGCAGTACTTC.

The J gene is TRBJ2-7, the V gene TRBV23-1, with D maybe TRBD2 (5 bases). TRBV23-1 is noted as an ORF with a role that remains uncertain. The CDR3 loop spans 15 amino acids. Trimming shortened V by 0 bases and J by 4 bases, and 13 bases separated the two germline ends. CDR3 in DNA: TGCGCCAGCAGTCAATCTGGGTTAGCGAAGTACGAGCAGTACGTC. This gives the protein CASSQSGLAKYEQYV.

The chain carries TRBV6-5 and TRBJ2-5; 9 bases align to TRBD2. The J call may be wrong; the DNA end is better matched by TRBJ2-1. This CDR3 is built from 14 residues. In germline, CDR1 is MNHEY, CDR2 SVGAGI. CDR3 residues: CASSIIAGVNEQFF. The CDR3 coding sequence is TGTGCCAGCAGTATAATAGCGGGAGTTAATGAGCAGTTCTTC.

J is TRBJ2-2 and V is TRBV4-3; D is perhaps TRBD1 or TRBD2 (5 bases each). The CDR3 contains 15 residues. V lost 0 bases and J lost 4, with 9 bases in between. Germline values: CDR1 LGHNA, CDR2 YSLEER. The CDR3 region has the DNA TGCGCCAGCAGCCAAGATCTCGGGACCACCGGGGAGCTGTTTTTT. It encodes CASSQDLGTTGELFF.

The rearrangement uses TRBV5-5 and TRBJ1-1; 9 nucleotides match TRBD1. CDR1 SGHKS and CDR2 YYEKEE come from the germline V gene (reference sequence). The CDR3 sequence is 14 residues long. Losses at the gene ends were 3 bases for V and 1 base for J; bases not matched to a gene: 1. The CDR3 DNA sequence: TGTGCCAGCAGCTGGACAGGGGCGAACACTGAAGCTTTCTTT. Encoded protein: CASSWTGANTEAFF. The whole variable domain, remainder taken from reference TRBV5-5 and TRBJ1-1, is DAGVTQSPTHLIKTRGQQVTLRCSPISGHKSVSWYQQVLGQGPQFIFQYYEKEERGRGNFPDRFSARQFPNYSSELNVNALLLGDSALYLCASSWTGANTEAFFGQGTRLTVV.

The chain has TRBV7-9 and TRBJ2-1; D uncertain. Trimming cost V 3 bases and J 10 bases, with 10 bases left between them. The V gene's germline CDR1 is SEHNR and CDR2 FQNEAQ (reference sequence). The CDR3 contains 12 residues. The CDR3 here is CASSFEISEQFF. The CDR3 region has the DNA TGTGCCAGCAGCTTCGAAATATCGGAGCAGTTCTTC.

This clonotype was picked up a small number of times. This rearrangement joins TRBV5-6 to TRBJ2-5; 7 bases match TRBD2. This CDR3 is 13 amino acids long. V shed 9 bases, J shed 1 base, and the junction held 6 bases outside the gene matches. Germline V gene lookup returns CDR1 SGHDT and CDR2 YYEEEE. The CDR3 reads CATSGGSQETQYF. CDR3 DNA: TGTGCCACTTCGGGGGGTTCCCAAGAGACCCAGTACTTC.

The chain has TRBV6-5 and TRBJ2-7, with TRBD2 matching over 9 bases. V was clipped by 5 bases and J by 3 bases; unmatched bases: 2. This CDR3 is built from 13 residues. Per germline, CDR1 MNHEY and CDR2 SVGAGI. DNA of the CDR3: TGTGCCAGCAGTGCGGGAGGGGACTACGAGCAGTACTTC. The encoded protein is CASSAGGDYEQYF.

V is TRBV3-1 and J is TRBJ1-2, with TRBD1 identical over 9 bases. V lost 3 bases and J lost 7; bases outside the gene matches: 9. CDR3 length: 15 amino acids. Germline assignment: CDR1 LGHDT and CDR2 YNNKEL (reference sequence). CDR3 region: CASSQGDRTGVGYTF. In nucleotides, the CDR3 is TGTGCCAGCAGCCAGGGGGACCGGACAGGGGTTGGCTACACCTTC.

The rearrangement joins TRBV29-1 to TRBJ2-2; D tentatively reads TRBD1 or TRBD2 (5 bases each). Per germline, CDR1 SQVTM and CDR2 ANQGSEA. The CDR3 sequence is 15 residues long. V lost 1 base and J lost 5, with 14 bases in between. DNA of the CDR3: TGCAGCGTTGAAGGGCTTGGGGGAATGACCGGGGAGCTGTTTTTT. Translation: CSVEGLGGMTGELFF.